Included here is one T cell receptor (beta chain) sequence, with context. Its antigen is unknown. Genomic DNA belonging to each subset was distributed in equal measure over several immunoSEQ plates. Sequencing was performed with immunoSEQ multiplex PCR; in TCRdb, only in-frame clones are kept and a portion is missing. The sample has about 2 million clones, about 94% seen once; the top ten hold roughly 1%. This entry belongs to a study of shared clonotypes between healthy human individuals. Study-wide findings and caveats: Since donors were few, the genetic and exposure-history diversity represented was limited.

Trimming took 3 bases from V and 5 from J; bases not matched to a gene: 6. This CDR3 is built from 16 residues. Per the germline V gene, CDR1 is MGHRA and CDR2 is YSYEKL. Naive-designated CD8 cells lacked CD45RO, were positively enriched for CCR7, and omitted terminally differentiated effector memory CD45RA+ cells. The chain uses TRBV4-1 and TRBJ1-6; 8 bases map to TRBD1. Sequenced: naive CD8+ T cells sorted from blood. The TCR comes from a man aged 18 to 29 in good health. In nucleotides, the CDR3 is TGCGCCAGCAGCCAGTTCGGACAGGGCGATAATTCACCCCTCCACTTT. Protein: CASSQFGQGDNSPLHF.